The entry below describes one TCR beta chain. Antigen: not known. Assay used: immunoSEQ multiplex PCR; TCRdb lists only in-frame clones, some missing. Of around 1.5 million clones in the sample, approximately 98% were seen once. This sample was taken from a study of shared clonotypes between healthy human individuals. Study background: Two women and a few men aged 18 to 49 served as donors. Each donor had three CD4 naive, three CD4 memory, two CD8 naive and one CD8 memory plate.

The CDR3 covers 12 residues. V lost 5 bases and J lost 5, with 9 bases in between. Germline V gene sequence: CDR1 SQVTM, CDR2 ANQGSEA. Broader study findings: The naive CD4 repertoires of several donors were compared, and roughly 5% of clonotypes were shared.

The chain couples TRBV29-1 to TRBJ1-4; a weak D match, TRBD1 (5 bases). This receptor was obtained from a man aged 30-40 years in good health. Sequencing was performed on naive CD4+ T cells sorted from blood. The subset denotes: CD45RA+ positively selected. CDR3 DNA: TGCAGCGTTCTGGGGCCGAATGAAAAACTGTTTTTT. As protein: CSVLGPNEKLFF.